The 5 T cell receptor beta chains listed next were all sequenced from one sample in a study of blood T cell repertoires in COVID-19. Sequencing used immunoSEQ multiplex PCR; TCRdb keeps in-frame clones, though not all of them. The table records about 110,000 clones, around 74% of them present only once. Sequenced material: peripheral blood. The receptors stem from a woman aged 55-69 years with acute or convalescent COVID-19.

The V gene is TRBV18, the J gene TRBJ1-2; D ambiguous. Trimming shortened V by 10 bases and J by 3 bases, and 12 bases separated the two germline ends. The CDR3 extends over 12 amino acids. CDR1 is KGHSH and CDR2 is LQKENI in the germline V gene. CDR3 amino acids: CAILSGDYGYTF. The CDR3 bases are TGTGCCATCCTATCCGGGGACTATGGCTACACCTTC.

J is TRBJ1-1 and V is TRBV5-4; D possibly corresponds to TRBD1 (6 bases). Germline CDR1 SGHNT, CDR2 YYREEE (reference sequence). This CDR3 contains 15 residues. V was clipped by 3 bases and J by 0 bases, with 12 bases between them. The CDR3 DNA is TGTGCCAGCAGCTCACCCCGGGACATGAACACTGAAGCTTTCTTT. Its protein is CASSSPRDMNTEAFF.

The J gene is TRBJ1-3, the V gene TRBV29-1; a weak D match, TRBD1 (5 bases). Trimming removed 0 bases from V and 4 bases from J, with 16 bases in between. Germline CDR1 is SQVTM and CDR2 is ANQGSEA. The CDR3 loop spans 16 amino acids. The CDR3 DNA follows: TGCAGCGTTGAAGACAGGGTTACGGCCCTCGGAAACACCATATATTTT. Protein product: CSVEDRVTALGNTIYF. Combining the CDR3 with reference TRBV29-1 and TRBJ1-3 gives the whole variable domain SAVISQKPSRDICQRGTSLTIQCQVDSQVTMMFWYRQQPGQSLTLIATANQGSEATYESGFVIDKFPISRPNLTFSTLTVSNMSPEDSSIYLCSVEDRVTALGNTIYFGEGSWLTVV.

The chain carries TRBV19 and TRBJ1-6, with a weak D call TRBD1 (6 bases). Looked up from germline, CDR1 is LNHDA and CDR2 is SQIVND (reference sequence). The length of the CDR3 is 15 residues. V shed 5 bases and J shed 7 bases, with 15 bases lying between them. The CDR3 nucleotides are TGTGCCAGTAGTCTTCAGGGGATCAAGAATTCACCCCTCCACTTT. It translates to CASSLQGIKNSPLHF.

V usage is TRBV18 and J usage is TRBJ2-1; a weak D match, TRBD1 (6 bases). This CDR3 spans 17 amino acids. Trimming took off 0 bases at V and 5 bases at J, with 17 bases between the two ends. CDR1 KGHSH and CDR2 LQKENI come from the germline V gene. The CDR3 nucleotides read TGTGCCAGCTCACCACCGGAGTCAGGGGCAATAAACAATGAGCAGTTCTTC. Its protein product is CASSPPESGAINNEQFF.